The 11 T cell receptor beta chains below all came from one sample that was sequenced in a study of spatial heterogeneity in lung cancer. TCRdb ran MiXCR on the 5' RACE reads and lists one entry per CDR3 protein. The sample lists 25,000 or so distinct CDR3 sequences; about 3% were seen once. Time point indicated: sample taken at primary tumor resection. This material consisted of PBMCs, taken at surgery. These TCRs come from a female donor with early-stage non-small cell lung cancer.

There are many counts of this clonotype. V is TRBV30 and J is TRBJ2-2; 7 nucleotides align to TRBD2. Germline V gene sequence: CDR1 GTSNPN, CDR2 SVGIG (reference sequence). CDR3 length equals 16 residues. The V segment lost 7 bases and the J segment 0 bases; nucleotides outside the gene matches: 11. Written as DNA, the CDR3 is TGTGCCTCCAGGGTTGCGGGAGCCCCGAACACCGGGGAGCTGTTTTTT. Translated: CASRVAGAPNTGELFF.

This clonotype was detected ten times or more. J is TRBJ2-5 and V is TRBV7-9; 10 bases map to TRBD2. Per germline, CDR1 SEHNR and CDR2 FQNEAQ (reference sequence). The CDR3 sequence is 15 residues long. V shed 3 bases and J 4 bases; nucleotides not matched to a gene: 5. The chain's CDR3 is CASSFPSSGRETQYF. In nucleotides, the CDR3 is TGTGCCAGCAGCTTTCCCTCTAGCGGGAGAGAGACCCAGTACTTC.

This clonotype has a count of ten or more. The chain combines TRBV19 with TRBJ2-7; 7 bases align to TRBD2. Per germline, CDR1 LNHDA and CDR2 SQIVND (reference sequence). The V segment lost 10 bases and the J segment 2 bases; nucleotides outside the gene matches: 8. This CDR3 comprises 13 residues. The CDR3, as DNA: TGTGCCACGGGGGGTGCGGCGGCCTACGAGCAGTACTTC. Its protein product is CATGGAAAYEQYF. Full variable domain (outside the CDR3, taken from reference TRBV19 and TRBJ2-7): DGGITQSPKYLFRKEGQNVTLSCEQNLNHDAMYWYRQDPGQGLRLIYYSQIVNDFQKGDIAEGYSVSREKKESFPLTVTSAQKNPTAFYLCATGGAAAYEQYFGPGTRLTVT.

This clonotype was picked up many times. V is TRBV27 and J is TRBJ2-7; 8 bases fit TRBD1. Germline CDR1 and CDR2: MNHEY and SMNVEV (reference sequence). This CDR3 is 15 amino acids long. V lost 2 bases, J lost 3 bases, and 6 bases stayed unmatched. The chain's CDR3 is CASSLDRGPDYEQYF. In DNA, the CDR3 is TGTGCCAGCAGTTTAGACAGGGGCCCTGACTACGAGCAGTACTTC.

Many counts were recorded for this clonotype. The chain links TRBV20-1 to TRBJ2-6; the D is unclear. The CDR3 is 15 amino acids. Germline CDR1 reads DFQATT; CDR2 reads SNEGSKA (reference sequence). Trimming cost V 0 bases and J 0 bases, with 6 bases left between them. The DNA for the CDR3 is TGCAGTGCTAGAGATCTCCTCTCTGGGGCCAACGTCCTGACTTTC. Protein product: CSARDLLSGANVLTF.

This clonotype was picked up many times. The rearrangement links TRBV27 to TRBJ2-2; D gene uncertain. The CDR3 totals 14 residues. Trimming removed 4 bases from V and 1 base from J, with 7 bases in between. Germline values: CDR1 MNHEY, CDR2 SMNVEV (reference sequence). CDR3 sequence (DNA): TGTGCCAGCAGTTCTCTTAAGAACACCGGGGAGCTGTTTTTT. This translates into CASSSLKNTGELFF.

This clonotype has at least ten counts. The V and J genes are TRBV11-2 and TRBJ2-1; the match to TRBD2 covers 10 bases. Germline V gene lookup returns CDR1 SGHAT and CDR2 FQNNGV. The CDR3 consists of 16 residues. Losses at the gene ends were 2 bases for V and 6 bases for J; bases not matched to a gene: 7. The CDR3 reads CASSLQGLALGNEQFF. In DNA, the CDR3 is TGTGCCAGCAGCTTACAGGGACTAGCGCTCGGCAATGAGCAGTTCTTC.

This clonotype was seen many times. The chain couples TRBV24-1 to TRBJ2-5; D remains ambiguous. The V gene's germline CDR1 is KGHDR and CDR2 SFDVKD. The ends were cut back, 5 bases at V and 7 bases at J, with 10 bases in the middle. The CDR3 sequence is 12 residues long. CDR3 loop: CATSASGGTQYF. The DNA of the CDR3 is TGTGCCACCAGTGCCTCGGGCGGGACCCAGTACTTC.

The V and J genes are TRBV20-1 and TRBJ2-7; 10 bases line up with TRBD2. The CDR3 length is 13 residues. Trimming removed 3 bases from V and 4 bases from J; junction bases left unmatched: 3. Germline CDR1 is DFQATT and CDR2 is SNEGSKA (reference sequence). For the CDR3, the DNA is TGCAGTGCTAGTAAACTAGCGGGATACGAGCAGTACTTC. Protein product: CSASKLAGYEQYF.

In this sample, this clonotype turned up many times. This chain connects TRBV28 to TRBJ1-2; the D is unclear. Trimming shortened V by 2 bases and J by 8 bases, and 9 bases separated the two germline ends. Looked up from germline, CDR1 is MDHEN and CDR2 is SYDVKM. The CDR3 consists of 12 residues. Written as DNA, the CDR3 is TGTGCCAGCAGTTTACCCGGACTGGGCTACACCTTC. Amino acid sequence: CASSLPGLGYTF.

This clonotype was detected ten times or more. This rearrangement joins TRBV29-1 to TRBJ2-7; 14 bases are a match to TRBD2. The CDR3 contains 15 residues. Germline V CDR1 and CDR2: SQVTM, ANQGSEA. J was trimmed by 7 bases and V by 5 bases; bases with no gene match: 10. The CDR3 loop is CSVLGGGLAGVEQYF. Written as DNA, the CDR3 is TGCAGCGTTTTGGGAGGGGGACTAGCGGGAGTTGAGCAGTACTTC.